This TCR beta chain originates from a study of blood T cell repertoires in COVID-19 (dated by TCRdb to about 2020). Study-wide context: Collaborator samples came from the United States, Italy and Spain and covered acute and convalescent phases of COVID-19. The prospective study material was composed of cDNA or gDNA derived from T cells, B-cell-depleted T cells, or PBMCs. Deeply sampled blood TCRbeta repertoires from subjects exposed to, actively infected with, or recovered from COVID-19 were included in the dataset. The repertoires were made available in a free public database intended to serve as a resource for research on the immune response to SARS-CoV-2. Samples came from the ongoing ImmuneRACE study (first 160 participants) plus 1,254 subjects from 6 global collaborators. Sample metadata almost always included a de-identified subject ID, COVID-19 status, age in years and sex. Where available, HLA class I and class II types were taken from metadata supplied by the sample provider and were not determined by assay-based typing. Study-level results and caveats: The quantity of clinical and demographic metadata differed by source and by participant and was supplied without curation.

On this clone: Its recognized antigen is unknown. Base qualities were left out, and no much larger clone turns up one base away.

From the cysteine through the phenylalanine, the CDR3 covers 14 amino acids. The CDR3 DNA has 42 bases and is translated from base 1. The V end loses 4 bases and the J end loses 6 bases, and a stretch of 14 bases separates them. CDR1 and CDR2, per the germline V gene, are MNHEY and SVGAGI. Samples from volunteer blood donors who had recovered from COVID-19 were contributed by a second Seattle source. The collaborating institutions used their own protocols to collect whole blood in K2EDTA tubes. For TCRbeta analysis, collaborators shipped samples as frozen whole blood, isolated PBMCs, or DNA extracted from either of those sample types. TCRbeta CDR3 regions were amplified from genomic DNA using the immunoSEQ Assay, a bias-controlled multiplex PCR. Per the authors' processing: Nucleated cell counts per sample were estimated from amplification of reference gene primers within the assay. Sequence reads were collapsed and filtered to measure the absolute abundance of every unique TCRbeta CDR3 rearrangement. For each sample, productive Simpson clonality was calculated as the square root of Simpson's diversity index over productive rearrangements. In its TCRdb copy, this immuneACCESS table keeps in-frame sequences only and misses some clones. Where compared with another copy, unresolved V genes explain less than half of these, and the others have no known cause. V and J calls and clone size are given by that table; D and trimming were obtained from the DNA. For this sample the table gives 100,000 to 150,000 clones, of which 84% were detected only once. In total, the top ten clones hold around 12% of the sample.

The chain joins TRBV6-5 to TRBJ2-3; TRBD1 is a possible D gene, resting on 5 matching bases. This TCR came from a woman aged 25 to 39 who had recovered from COVID-19. Sequencing was done on a sample of peripheral blood. The CDR3 region reads CASSWGRSPDTQYF. At the DNA level, the sequence is TGTGCCAGCAGTTGGGGCAGATCCCCCGATACGCAGTATTTT.